This T cell receptor beta chain derives from a study of response to subunit inactivated influenza vaccine (dated 2018 in TCRdb). About the study as a whole: To follow how T cells responded to a trivalent subunit inactivated influenza vaccine, the researchers relied on deep quantitative profiling of the T cell receptor repertoire.

This clonotype has a handful of counts. Its target antigen remains unknown. One base away there is no much larger clone; base qualities are not given. Library construction relied on RT-PCR. The reads were generated on an Illumina HiSeq 2500. Through fastp at Q25 and MiXCR, TCRdb rebuilt clones from the public reads, retaining in-frame beta chains. A single entry per CDR3 protein holds the most common genes and DNA from its merged rows. Across this sample there are more than 200,000 distinct CDR3 sequences, with over 9% seen only once. The ten biggest clones cover 7.5% to 10% of the sample. The study at large found these results: It was suggested by the authors that each seasonal influenza vaccination may recruit only a limited number of new T cells.

Relative to germline, V is missing 0 bases and J is missing 4 bases, with 4 bases of the junction outside any gene match. Taken from cysteine to phenylalanine, the CDR3 has 15 residues. The CDR3 DNA has 45 bases and is translated from base 1. CDR1 SGHKS and CDR2 YYEKEE were looked up in the germline V gene (reference sequence). The TCR comes from a man in his fifties who received an inactivated influenza vaccine. Donor details come from another sample of the same person, matched by shared clones. The sample here was non-naive T cells sorted from PBMCs, taken 14 to 15 days before vaccination. In light of the paper, this sample's cell subset or site label describes: memory T cell fraction. The chain uses TRBV5-5 and TRBJ2-7; 10 central bases correspond to TRBD2. The CDR3 has the sequence CASSLAGTSEYEQYF. The sequenced DNA: TGTGCCAGCAGCTTGGCCGGGACTAGCGAGTACGAGCAGTACTTC.